Below are 24 T cell receptor beta chains sequenced from a single sample in a study of blood T cell repertoires in COVID-19. The data were produced by immunoSEQ multiplex PCR, yet TCRdb's version contains in-frame clones alone and is incomplete. The sample has about 270,000 clones; 81% are singletons. The sequenced material came from peripheral blood. All receptors come from a woman between 55 and 75 years old with active or convalescent COVID-19.

V and J are TRBV11-2 and TRBJ2-7, with TRBD2 identical over 7 bases. This CDR3 spans 14 amino acids. Germline CDR1 and CDR2: SGHAT and FQNNGV. V was pared by 4 bases and J by 0 bases, with 3 bases of the junction left unmatched. The CDR3 DNA reads TGTGCCAGCAGCTCGGGGGGAAGCTCCTACGAGCAGTACTTC. The encoded protein is CASSSGGSSYEQYF. Together with reference TRBV11-2 and TRBJ2-7, the CDR3 gives the full variable domain: EAGVAQSPRYKIIEKRQSVAFWCNPISGHATLYWYQQILGQGPKLLIQFQNNGVVDDSQLPKDRFSAERLKGVDSTLKIQPAKLEDSAVYLCASSSGGSSYEQYFGPGTRLTVT.

V and J are TRBV5-6 and TRBJ1-4; a possible D gene is TRBD1 (5 bases). Germline V lookup: CDR1 SGHDT, CDR2 YYEEEE. The CDR3 is 15 amino acids. The ends were cut back, 1 base at V and 3 bases at J, with 10 bases in the middle. CDR3 residues: CASSLRAGPNEKLFF. The CDR3 nucleotides read TGTGCCAGCAGCTTGCGCGCAGGGCCTAATGAAAAACTGTTTTTT. Drawing the rest from reference TRBV5-6 and TRBJ1-4, the complete variable domain is DAGVTQSPTHLIKTRGQQVTLRCSPKSGHDTVSWYQQALGQGPQFIFQYYEEEERQRGNFPDRFSGHQFPNYSSELNVNALLLGDSALYLCASSLRAGPNEKLFFGSGTQLSVL.

The chain joins TRBV7-7 to TRBJ1-2; TRBD1 agrees at 9 bases. V lost 5 bases to trimming and J lost 8 bases; unmatched junction nucleotides: 12. The length of the CDR3 is 15 residues. CDR1 is SSHAT, CDR2 FNYEAQ, per germline (reference sequence). CDR3 sequence (DNA): TGTGCCAGCAGCGCACAGAGGAACAGGGGGCGCGGCTACACCTTC. This codes for CASSAQRNRGRGYTF.

The chain links TRBV2 to TRBJ2-7; 9 positions agree with TRBD1. The V gene end was trimmed by 2 bases and the J gene end by 3 bases; junction bases not matched to a gene: 5. This CDR3 comprises 15 residues. Germline V gene lookup returns CDR1 SNHLY and CDR2 FYNNEI. The CDR3 loop is CASSEPGTGIYEQYF. In DNA, the CDR3 is TGTGCCAGCAGTGAACCCGGGACAGGGATCTACGAGCAGTACTTC.

The chain carries TRBV7-3 and TRBJ1-1; TRBD1 matches at 7 bases. CDR1 SGHTA and CDR2 FQGTGA come from the germline V gene. CDR3 size: 13 residues. The ends lost 2 bases at V and 6 bases at J; junction bases unmatched: 3. The DNA of the CDR3 is TGTGCCAGCAGCTTAGGTGGGACAGCTGAAGCTTTCTTT. It is translated as CASSLGGTAEAFF. Full variable domain (remainder filled in from reference TRBV7-3 and TRBJ1-1): GAGVSQTPSNKVTEKGKYVELRCDPISGHTALYWYRQSLGQGPEFLIYFQGTGAADDSGLPNDRFFAVRPEGSVSTLKIQRTERGDSAVYLCASSLGGTAEAFFGQGTRLTVV.

The chain combines TRBV29-1 with TRBJ1-3, with D maybe TRBD1 (5 bases). From germline, CDR1 is SQVTM and CDR2 ANQGSEA. This CDR3 spans 15 amino acids. V lost 4 bases and J lost 0, with 13 bases in between. The CDR3 DNA reads as TGCAGCGTTGCCGGCCGGGGGAGCTCTGGAAACACCATATATTTT. It specifies CSVAGRGSSGNTIYF.

The chain is built from TRBV30 and TRBJ1-1; D unresolved. Germline assignment: CDR1 GTSNPN and CDR2 SVGIG (reference sequence). The CDR3 length is 12 residues. The V and J ends lost 4 bases and 4 bases respectively, with 10 bases between them. For the CDR3, the DNA is TGTGCCTGGACCCAACCGGGCACTGAAGCTTTCTTT. Encoded protein: CAWTQPGTEAFF.

The chain recombines TRBV19 with TRBJ2-3; TRBD2 aligns across 7 bases. The CDR3 contains 15 residues. V was pared by 2 bases and J by 0 bases, with 2 bases of the junction left unmatched. CDR1 and CDR2 from the germline V gene are LNHDA and SQIVND (reference sequence). The CDR3 bases are TGTGCCAGTAGTATAAGCGGGGATAGCACAGATACGCAGTATTTT. This translates into CASSISGDSTDTQYF.

The chain has TRBV5-6 and TRBJ1-2; D might be TRBD1 (6 bases). The ends were cut back, 9 bases at V and 6 bases at J, with 12 bases in the middle. CDR1 and CDR2 (germline): SGHDT, YYEEEE. The CDR3 contains 11 residues. The CDR3 DNA follows: TGTGCCAAATCAGGGACAAATGGCTACACCTTC. Translated: CAKSGTNGYTF.

This sequence joins TRBV2 and TRBJ2-5, with 9 bases matching TRBD1. J lost 4 bases, V lost 7 bases, and 7 bases had no gene match. The CDR3 is made up of 14 amino acids. CDR1 is SNHLY, CDR2 FYNNEI, per germline. Here the CDR3 reads CASNPGTGPETQYF. The CDR3 DNA reads as TGTGCCAGCAATCCCGGGACAGGGCCAGAGACCCAGTACTTC.

The chain combines TRBV19 with TRBJ2-6; 10 bases are shared with TRBD1. J was trimmed by 4 bases and V by 6 bases; bases with no gene match: 9. This CDR3 region has 17 residues. Germline V gene data show CDR1 as LNHDA and CDR2 as SQIVND (reference sequence). The CDR3 here is CASRKLDRGRGANVLTF. CDR3 bases: TGTGCCAGTAGGAAGCTCGACAGGGGGCGAGGGGCCAACGTCCTGACTTTC.

V gene TRBV7-9 combines with J gene TRBJ1-1; tentative D call: TRBD1 (6 bases). The V and J ends lost 3 bases and 2 bases respectively, with 10 bases between them. This CDR3 has 14 residues. Germline V lookup: CDR1 SEHNR, CDR2 FQNEAQ (reference sequence). The CDR3 spells CASSLGHRNTEAFF. The CDR3 region has the DNA TGTGCCAGCAGCTTGGGACACCGAAACACTGAAGCTTTCTTT.

The CDR3 DNA reads as TGTGCCAGCAGCCCCACGACTAGCGGGGTGCCAGAGACCCAGTACTTC. Protein product: CASSPTTSGVPETQYF. The chain is built from TRBV5-6 and TRBJ2-5, with TRBD2 identical over 11 bases. The V segment lost 4 bases and the J segment 4 bases; nucleotides outside the gene matches: 9. Germline CDR1 and CDR2: SGHDT and YYEEEE. The CDR3 length is 16 residues.

The gene calls are TRBV7-8 and TRBJ1-2; tentative D call: TRBD1 (6 bases). Germline V gene sequence: CDR1 SGHVS, CDR2 FQNEAQ. The CDR3 totals 16 residues. Trimming removed 1 base at V and 5 bases at J, with 17 bases between. The CDR3 nucleotides read TGTGCCAGCAGCTTAGTCGCAGGACAGAACTATTATGGCTACACCTTC. Its protein product is CASSLVAGQNYYGYTF.

The chain has TRBV19 and TRBJ2-2, with TRBD2 matching over 12 bases. The V gene end was trimmed by 7 bases and the J gene end by 5 bases; junction bases not matched to a gene: 5. Germline CDR1 reads LNHDA; CDR2 reads SQIVND (reference sequence). There are 15 residues in the CDR3. CDR3 loop: CASKGGLAGTGELFF. The CDR3 DNA is TGTGCCAGTAAAGGGGGACTAGCGGGTACCGGGGAGCTGTTTTTT. Complete variable domain (other parts from reference TRBV19 and TRBJ2-2): DGGITQSPKYLFRKEGQNVTLSCEQNLNHDAMYWYRQDPGQGLRLIYYSQIVNDFQKGDIAEGYSVSREKKESFPLTVTSAQKNPTAFYLCASKGGLAGTGELFFGEGSRLTVL.

V gene TRBV7-9 combines with J gene TRBJ1-3, with 7 bases fitting TRBD1. Losses at the gene ends were 2 bases for V and 0 bases for J; bases not matched to a gene: 4. The CDR3 is 16 residues long. Germline V gene sequence: CDR1 SEHNR, CDR2 FQNEAQ (reference sequence). The CDR3 nucleotides read TGTGCCAGCAGCTTAAATCCAGGGGGCTCTGGAAACACCATATATTTT. Amino acid sequence: CASSLNPGGSGNTIYF.

The gene calls are TRBV7-8 and TRBJ2-4; tentatively, D is TRBD1 (5 bases). V was pared by 0 bases and J by 8 bases, with 20 bases between. CDR1 SGHVS and CDR2 FQNEAQ come from the germline V gene. The CDR3 length is 17 residues. DNA of the CDR3: TGTGCCAGCAGCTTAGCGTACAGGAGTCCCGCTGCGGACATTCAGTACTTC. It specifies CASSLAYRSPAADIQYF.

The rearrangement uses TRBV2 and TRBJ1-4; 7 nucleotides line up with TRBD1. Germline CDR1 and CDR2: SNHLY and FYNNEI. There are 14 residues in the CDR3. With 6 bases clipped from V and 8 bases from J, the junction kept 9 bases outside the gene matches. CDR3 residues: CASRLQGDGEKLFF. In DNA, the CDR3 is TGTGCCAGCAGACTGCAGGGGGATGGGGAAAAACTGTTTTTT.

This chain joins TRBV7-2 and TRBJ2-7; D unclear. CDR3 length: 16 amino acids. The germline V gene has CDR1 SGHTA and CDR2 FQGNSA. The V end was cut by 4 bases, the J end by 1 base, with 17 bases between. The CDR3 DNA is TGTGCCAGCAGCTCCCTCAAGACACCCTGGTCCTACGAGCAGTACTTC. Its translation: CASSSLKTPWSYEQYF.

This chain joins TRBV28 and TRBJ1-6; D is unresolved. The CDR3 sequence is 15 residues long. The germline gives CDR1 MDHEN, CDR2 SYDVKM. Trimming removed 7 bases from V and 5 bases from J, with 15 bases in between. CDR3 sequence: CASISTGENNSPLHF. CDR3 in DNA: TGTGCCAGCATCTCAACCGGAGAGAATAATTCACCCCTCCACTTT.

The rearrangement links TRBV29-1 to TRBJ1-3; D is perhaps TRBD1 (6 bases). Trimming removed 0 bases from V and 0 bases from J, with 15 bases in between. Germline assignment: CDR1 SQVTM and CDR2 ANQGSEA. CDR3 length: 17 residues. The DNA of the CDR3 is TGCAGCGTTGAAGATTTCCCTACAGGGATCTCTGGAAACACCATATATTTT. Its translation: CSVEDFPTGISGNTIYF.

The chain is built from TRBV7-2 and TRBJ2-6; perhaps TRBD2 as D (5 bases). There are 15 residues in the CDR3. V lost 2 bases, J lost 4 bases, and 9 bases lay in between. Germline lookup yields CDR1 SGHTA and CDR2 FQGNSA. The DNA for the CDR3 is TGTGCCAGCAGCTTATGGGGAGCCGGGGCCAACGTCCTGACTTTC. Amino acid sequence: CASSLWGAGANVLTF.

This clone appeared a single time. This rearrangement joins TRBV7-2 to TRBJ1-2; D uncertain. The germline CDR1 and CDR2 sequences are SGHTA and FQGNSA. This CDR3 contains 11 residues. V was shortened by 3 bases and J by 5 bases, with 4 bases between the two germline ends. CDR3 coding DNA: TGTGCCAGCAGCTTCCAATATGGCTACACCTTC. Translated, it gives CASSFQYGYTF.

This clone was observed a handful of times. The V call is TRBV24-1, the J call TRBJ2-7; D is ambiguous. Germline V gene data show CDR1 as KGHDR and CDR2 as SFDVKD. The germline V and J ends were trimmed by 6 bases and 4 bases, with 3 bases remaining between them. The CDR3 sequence is 10 residues long. The CDR3 here is CATSPYEQYF. CDR3 in DNA: TGTGCCACCAGTCCTTACGAGCAGTACTTC.